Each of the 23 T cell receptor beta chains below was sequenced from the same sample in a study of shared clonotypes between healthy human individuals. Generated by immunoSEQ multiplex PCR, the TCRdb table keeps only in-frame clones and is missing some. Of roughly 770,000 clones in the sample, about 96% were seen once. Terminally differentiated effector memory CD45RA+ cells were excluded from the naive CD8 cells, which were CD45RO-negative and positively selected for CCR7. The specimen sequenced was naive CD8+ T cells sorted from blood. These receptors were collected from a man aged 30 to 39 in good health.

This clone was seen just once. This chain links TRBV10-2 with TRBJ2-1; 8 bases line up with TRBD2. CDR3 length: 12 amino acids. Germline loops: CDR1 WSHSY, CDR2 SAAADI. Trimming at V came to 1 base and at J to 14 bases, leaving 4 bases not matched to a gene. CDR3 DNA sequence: TGCGCCAGCAGTGAGTTAGGACTAGCAGAGTTCTTC. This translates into CASSELGLAEFF.

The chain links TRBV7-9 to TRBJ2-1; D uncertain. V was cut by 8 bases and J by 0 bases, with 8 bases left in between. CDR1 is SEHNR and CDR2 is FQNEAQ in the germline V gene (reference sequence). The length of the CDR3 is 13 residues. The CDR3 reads CASEESSYNEQFF. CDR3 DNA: TGTGCCAGCGAAGAGAGCTCCTACAATGAGCAGTTCTTC.

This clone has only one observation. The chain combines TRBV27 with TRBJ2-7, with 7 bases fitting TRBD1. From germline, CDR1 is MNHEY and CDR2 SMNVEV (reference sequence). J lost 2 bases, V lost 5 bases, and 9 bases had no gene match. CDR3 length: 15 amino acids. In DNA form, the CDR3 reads TGTGCCAGCAGTCACAGGGGAAGTGTCGCCTACGAGCAGTACTTC. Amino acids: CASSHRGSVAYEQYF.

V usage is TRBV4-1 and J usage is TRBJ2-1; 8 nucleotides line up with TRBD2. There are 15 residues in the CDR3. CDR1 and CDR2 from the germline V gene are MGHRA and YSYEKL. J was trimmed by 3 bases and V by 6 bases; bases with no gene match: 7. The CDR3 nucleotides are TGCGCCAGCAGTCCACTAGCGGAACTCTACAATGAGCAGTTCTTC. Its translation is CASSPLAELYNEQFF.

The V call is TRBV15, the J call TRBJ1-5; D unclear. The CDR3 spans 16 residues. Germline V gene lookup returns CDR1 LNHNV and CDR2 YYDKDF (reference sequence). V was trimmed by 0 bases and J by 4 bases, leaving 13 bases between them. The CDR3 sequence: CATSREGKIGNQPQHF. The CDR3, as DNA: TGTGCCACCAGCAGAGAAGGAAAAATAGGGAATCAGCCCCAGCATTTT.

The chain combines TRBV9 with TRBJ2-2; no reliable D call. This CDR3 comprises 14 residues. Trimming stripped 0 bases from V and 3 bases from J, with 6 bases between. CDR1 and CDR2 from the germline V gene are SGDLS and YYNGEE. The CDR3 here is CASSVVSYTGELFF. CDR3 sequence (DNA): TGTGCCAGCAGCGTAGTCAGCTACACCGGGGAGCTGTTTTTT.

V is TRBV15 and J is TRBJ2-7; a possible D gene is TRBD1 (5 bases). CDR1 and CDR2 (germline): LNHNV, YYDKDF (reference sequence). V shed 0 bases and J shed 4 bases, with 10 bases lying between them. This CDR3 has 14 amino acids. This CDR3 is CATSRDLGVYEQYF. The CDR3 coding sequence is TGTGCCACCAGCAGAGATTTAGGGGTTTACGAGCAGTACTTC.

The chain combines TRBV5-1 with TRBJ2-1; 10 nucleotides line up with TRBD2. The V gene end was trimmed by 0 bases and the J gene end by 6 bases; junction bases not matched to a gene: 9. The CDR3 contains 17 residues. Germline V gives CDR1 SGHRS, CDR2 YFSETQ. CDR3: CASSLGLAGVVGNEQFF. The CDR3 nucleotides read TGCGCCAGCAGCTTGGGTCTAGCGGGAGTCGTTGGCAATGAGCAGTTCTTC. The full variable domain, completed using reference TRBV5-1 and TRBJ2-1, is KAGVTQTPRYLIKTRGQQVTLSCSPISGHRSVSWYQQTPGQGLQFLFEYFSETQRNKGNFPGRFSGRQFSNSRSEMNVSTLELGDSALYLCASSLGLAGVVGNEQFFGPGTRLTVL.

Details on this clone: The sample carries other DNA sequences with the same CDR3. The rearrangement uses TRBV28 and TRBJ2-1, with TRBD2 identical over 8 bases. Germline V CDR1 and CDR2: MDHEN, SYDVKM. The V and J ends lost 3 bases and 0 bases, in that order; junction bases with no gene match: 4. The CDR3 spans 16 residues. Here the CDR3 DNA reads TGTGCCAGCAGTTTGGGGCTAGCGGGCTCCTACAATGAGCAGTTCTTC. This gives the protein CASSLGLAGSYNEQFF.

CDR3 sequence (DNA): TGTGCCAGCAGCTTGTACGAGGGGGGCGCCGGGGAGCTGTTTTTT. This gives the protein CASSLYEGGAGELFF. The chain carries TRBV7-9 and TRBJ2-2; D could derive from TRBD1 or TRBD2 (6 bases each). The CDR3 totals 15 residues. The germline V gene has CDR1 SEHNR and CDR2 FQNEAQ (reference sequence). Trimming took off 3 bases at V and 6 bases at J, with 14 bases between the two ends.

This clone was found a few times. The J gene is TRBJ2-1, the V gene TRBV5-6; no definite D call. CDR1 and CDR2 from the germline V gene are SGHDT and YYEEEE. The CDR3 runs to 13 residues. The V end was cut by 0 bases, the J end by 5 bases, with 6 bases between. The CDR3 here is CASSLGSNNEQFF. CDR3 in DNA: TGTGCCAGCAGCTTGGGTAGCAACAATGAGCAGTTCTTC.

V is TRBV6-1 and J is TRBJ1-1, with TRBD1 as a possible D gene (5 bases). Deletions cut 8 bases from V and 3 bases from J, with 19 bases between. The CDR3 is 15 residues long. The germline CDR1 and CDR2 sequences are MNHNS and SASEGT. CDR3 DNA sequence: TGTGCCAGCCACCGCGGCGTAGGGGAATACACTGAAGCTTTCTTT. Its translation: CASHRGVGEYTEAFF.

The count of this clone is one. CDR3 nucleotide sequence: TGCAGCGTTGACGGAGCGGGAGGGATTGAGCAGTTCTTC. Protein product: CSVDGAGGIEQFF. This chain joins TRBV29-1 and TRBJ2-1; 10 nucleotides agree with TRBD2. CDR3 length: 13 amino acids. Trimming removed 3 bases from V and 9 bases from J; junction bases left unmatched: 5. The germline gives CDR1 SQVTM, CDR2 ANQGSEA.

The CDR3 coding sequence is TGTGCCAGCAGCGTAGATGGCAGGGCCCAAGAGACCCAGTACTTC. The encoded protein is CASSVDGRAQETQYF. The J gene is TRBJ2-5, the V gene TRBV9, with D perhaps TRBD1 (5 bases). CDR1 is SGDLS and CDR2 is YYNGEE in the germline V gene. The V end lost 0 bases, the J end lost 1 base, and 10 bases lay between the germline ends. There are 15 residues in the CDR3.

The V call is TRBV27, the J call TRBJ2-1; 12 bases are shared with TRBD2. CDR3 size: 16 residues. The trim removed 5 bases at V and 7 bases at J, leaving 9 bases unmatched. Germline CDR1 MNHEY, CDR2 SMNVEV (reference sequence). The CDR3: CASSTPSGRALNEQFF. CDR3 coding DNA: TGTGCCAGCAGTACCCCTAGCGGGAGGGCCTTAAATGAGCAGTTCTTC.

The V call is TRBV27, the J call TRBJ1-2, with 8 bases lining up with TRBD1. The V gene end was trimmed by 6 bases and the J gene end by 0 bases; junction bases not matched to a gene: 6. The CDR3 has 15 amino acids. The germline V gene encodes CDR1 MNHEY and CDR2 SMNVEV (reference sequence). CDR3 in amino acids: CASRPWTGPNYGYTF. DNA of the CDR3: TGTGCCAGCAGGCCTTGGACAGGGCCTAACTATGGCTACACCTTC.

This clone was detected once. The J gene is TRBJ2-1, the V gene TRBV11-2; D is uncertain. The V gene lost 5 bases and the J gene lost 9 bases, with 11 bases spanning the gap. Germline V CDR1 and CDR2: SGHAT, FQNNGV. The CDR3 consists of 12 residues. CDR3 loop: CASSIVVGEQFF. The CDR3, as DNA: TGTGCCAGCAGCATTGTAGTGGGTGAGCAGTTCTTC.

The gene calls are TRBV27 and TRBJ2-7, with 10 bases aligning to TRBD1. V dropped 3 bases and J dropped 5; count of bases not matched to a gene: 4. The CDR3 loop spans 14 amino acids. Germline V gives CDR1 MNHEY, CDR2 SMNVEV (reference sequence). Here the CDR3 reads CASSLAGTGDEQYF. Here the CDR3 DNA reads TGTGCCAGCAGTTTGGCCGGGACAGGGGACGAGCAGTACTTC.

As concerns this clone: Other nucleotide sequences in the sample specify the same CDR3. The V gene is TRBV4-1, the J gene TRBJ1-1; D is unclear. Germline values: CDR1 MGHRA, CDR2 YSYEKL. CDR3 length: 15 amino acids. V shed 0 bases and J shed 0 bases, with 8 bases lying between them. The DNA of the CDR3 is TGCGCCAGCAGCCAAGATCCAGGATTGAACACTGAAGCTTTCTTT. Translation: CASSQDPGLNTEAFF.

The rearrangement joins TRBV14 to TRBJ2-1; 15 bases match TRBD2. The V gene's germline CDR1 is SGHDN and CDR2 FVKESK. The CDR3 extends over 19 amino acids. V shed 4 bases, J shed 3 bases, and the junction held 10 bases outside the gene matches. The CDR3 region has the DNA TGTGCCAGCAGCCCCAGAGGGACTAGCGGGAGGTCGGGCTACAATGAGCAGTTCTTC. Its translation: CASSPRGTSGRSGYNEQFF.

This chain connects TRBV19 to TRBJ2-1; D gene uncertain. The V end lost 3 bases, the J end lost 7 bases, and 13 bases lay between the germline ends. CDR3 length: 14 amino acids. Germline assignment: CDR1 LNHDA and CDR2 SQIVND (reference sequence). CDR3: CASSIPLGTNEQFF. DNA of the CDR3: TGTGCCAGTAGTATCCCCCTTGGAACGAATGAGCAGTTCTTC.

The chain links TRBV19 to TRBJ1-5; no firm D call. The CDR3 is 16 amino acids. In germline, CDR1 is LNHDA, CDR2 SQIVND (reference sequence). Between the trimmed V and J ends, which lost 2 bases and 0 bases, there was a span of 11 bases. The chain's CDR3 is CASSILQDYSNQPQHF. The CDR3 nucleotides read TGTGCCAGTAGTATACTCCAGGACTATAGCAATCAGCCCCAGCATTTT.

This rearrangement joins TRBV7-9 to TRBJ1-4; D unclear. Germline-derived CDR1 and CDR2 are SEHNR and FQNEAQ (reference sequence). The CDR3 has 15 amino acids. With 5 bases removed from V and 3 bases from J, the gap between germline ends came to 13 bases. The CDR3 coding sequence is TGTGCCAGCAGCCCAGAGGGAAATGCTAATGAAAAACTGTTTTTT. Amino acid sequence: CASSPEGNANEKLFF.